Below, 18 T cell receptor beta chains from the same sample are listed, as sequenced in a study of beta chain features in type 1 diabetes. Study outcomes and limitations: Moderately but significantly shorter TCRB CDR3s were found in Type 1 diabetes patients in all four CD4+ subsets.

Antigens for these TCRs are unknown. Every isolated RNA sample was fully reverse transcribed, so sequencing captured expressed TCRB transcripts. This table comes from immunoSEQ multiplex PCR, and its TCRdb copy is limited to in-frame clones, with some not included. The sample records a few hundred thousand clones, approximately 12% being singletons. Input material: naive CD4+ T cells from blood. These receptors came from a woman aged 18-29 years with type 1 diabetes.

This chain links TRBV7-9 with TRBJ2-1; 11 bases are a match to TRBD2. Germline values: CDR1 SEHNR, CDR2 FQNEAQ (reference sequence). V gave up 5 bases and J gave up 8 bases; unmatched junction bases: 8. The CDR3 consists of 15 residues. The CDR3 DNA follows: TGTGCCAGCAGCCAAACTAGCGGGGGTTGGGATGAGCAGTTCTTC. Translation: CASSQTSGGWDEQFF.

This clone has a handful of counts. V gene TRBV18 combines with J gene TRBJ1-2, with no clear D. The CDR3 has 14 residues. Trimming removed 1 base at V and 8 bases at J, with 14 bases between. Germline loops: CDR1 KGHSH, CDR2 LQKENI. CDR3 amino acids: CASSPQAEYWGYTF. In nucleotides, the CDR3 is TGTGCCAGCTCACCACAAGCTGAATACTGGGGCTACACCTTC.

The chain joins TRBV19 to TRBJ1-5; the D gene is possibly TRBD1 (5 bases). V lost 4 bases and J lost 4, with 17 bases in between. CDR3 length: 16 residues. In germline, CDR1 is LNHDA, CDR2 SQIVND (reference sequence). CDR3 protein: CASSTLQGLGNQPQHF. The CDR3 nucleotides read TGTGCCAGTAGTACCCTCCAGGGACTAGGGAATCAGCCCCAGCATTTT.

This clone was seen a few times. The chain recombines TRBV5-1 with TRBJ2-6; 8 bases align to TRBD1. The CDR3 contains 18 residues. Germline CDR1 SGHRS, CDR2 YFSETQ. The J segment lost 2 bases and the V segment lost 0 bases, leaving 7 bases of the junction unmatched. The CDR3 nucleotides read TGCGCCAGCAGCTTGGAGCCAGGGGGCTGGACTGGGGCCAACGTCCTGACTTTC. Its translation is CASSLEPGGWTGANVLTF.

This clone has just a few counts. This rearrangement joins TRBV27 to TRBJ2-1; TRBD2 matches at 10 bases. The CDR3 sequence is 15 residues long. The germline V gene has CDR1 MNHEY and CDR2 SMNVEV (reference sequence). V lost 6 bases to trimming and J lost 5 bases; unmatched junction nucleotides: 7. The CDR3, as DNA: TGTGCCAGCAGGTGGCGACTAGCGGGCAACAATGAGCAGTTCTTC. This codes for CASRWRLAGNNEQFF.

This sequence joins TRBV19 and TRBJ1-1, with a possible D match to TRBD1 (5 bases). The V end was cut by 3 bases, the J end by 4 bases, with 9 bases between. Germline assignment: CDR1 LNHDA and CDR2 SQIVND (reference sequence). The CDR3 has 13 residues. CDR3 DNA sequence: TGTGCCAGTAGTATGGTGGGGGGCACTGAAGCTTTCTTT. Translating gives CASSMVGGTEAFF.

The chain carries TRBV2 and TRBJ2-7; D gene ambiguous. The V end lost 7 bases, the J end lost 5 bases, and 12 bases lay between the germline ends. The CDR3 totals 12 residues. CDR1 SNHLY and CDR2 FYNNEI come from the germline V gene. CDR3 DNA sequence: TGTGCCAGCAACTACGGCCCCCACGAGCAGTACGTC. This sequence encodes CASNYGPHEQYV.

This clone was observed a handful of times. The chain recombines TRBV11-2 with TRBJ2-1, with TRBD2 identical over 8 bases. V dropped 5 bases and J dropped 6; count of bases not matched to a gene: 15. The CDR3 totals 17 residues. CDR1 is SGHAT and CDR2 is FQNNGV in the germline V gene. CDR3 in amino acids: CASSPPIGVAGLNEQFF. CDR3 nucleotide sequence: TGTGCCAGCAGCCCCCCAATTGGGGTAGCGGGGCTCAATGAGCAGTTCTTC.

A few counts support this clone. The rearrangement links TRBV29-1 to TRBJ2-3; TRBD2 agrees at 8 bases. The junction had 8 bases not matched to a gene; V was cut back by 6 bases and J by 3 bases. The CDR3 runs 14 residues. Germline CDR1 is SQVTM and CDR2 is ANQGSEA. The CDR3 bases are TGCAGCGTGACGTCGGGGGGGTTTACAGATACGCAGTATTTT. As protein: CSVTSGGFTDTQYF.

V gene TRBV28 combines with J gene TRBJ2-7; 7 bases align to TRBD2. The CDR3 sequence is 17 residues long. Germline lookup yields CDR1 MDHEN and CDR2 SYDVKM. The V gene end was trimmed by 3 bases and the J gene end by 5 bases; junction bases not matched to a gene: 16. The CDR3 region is CASSFGVAGVGEDEQYF. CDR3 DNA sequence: TGTGCCAGCAGTTTCGGTGTGGCGGGAGTAGGTGAGGACGAGCAGTACTTC.

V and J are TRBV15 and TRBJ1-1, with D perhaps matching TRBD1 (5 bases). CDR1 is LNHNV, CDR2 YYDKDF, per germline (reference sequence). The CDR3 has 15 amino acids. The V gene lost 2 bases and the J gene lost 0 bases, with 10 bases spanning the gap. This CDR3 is CATSRPPGLNTEAFF. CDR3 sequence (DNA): TGTGCCACCAGCAGACCCCCAGGGTTGAACACTGAAGCTTTCTTT.

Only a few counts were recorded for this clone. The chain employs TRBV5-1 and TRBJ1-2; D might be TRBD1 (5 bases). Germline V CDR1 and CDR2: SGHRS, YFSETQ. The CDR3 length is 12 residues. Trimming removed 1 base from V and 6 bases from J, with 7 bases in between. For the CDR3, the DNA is TGCGCCAGCAGCTTGCTAGGGGATGGCTACACCTTC. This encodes CASSLLGDGYTF.

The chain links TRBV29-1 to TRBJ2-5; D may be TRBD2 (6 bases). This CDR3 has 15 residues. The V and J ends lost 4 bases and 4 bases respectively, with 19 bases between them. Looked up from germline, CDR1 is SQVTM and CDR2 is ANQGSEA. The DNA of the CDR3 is TGCAGCGTTGTAAGGGCCCGGGGGTTTCGAGAGACCCAGTACTTC. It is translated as CSVVRARGFRETQYF.

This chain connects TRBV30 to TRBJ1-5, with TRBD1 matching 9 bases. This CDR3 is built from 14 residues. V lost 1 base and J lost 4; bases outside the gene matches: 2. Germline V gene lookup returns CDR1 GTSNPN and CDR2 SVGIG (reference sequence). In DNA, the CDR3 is TGTGCCTGGAGTGGGACAGGGGAGAATCAGCCCCAGCATTTT. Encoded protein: CAWSGTGENQPQHF.

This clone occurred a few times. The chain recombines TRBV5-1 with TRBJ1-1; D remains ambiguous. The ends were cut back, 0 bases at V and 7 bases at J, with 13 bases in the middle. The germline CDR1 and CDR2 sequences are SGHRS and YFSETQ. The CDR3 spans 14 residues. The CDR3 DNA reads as TGCGCCAGCAGCTTGGCCTTGCAGATTAATGAAGCTTTCTTT. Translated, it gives CASSLALQINEAFF.

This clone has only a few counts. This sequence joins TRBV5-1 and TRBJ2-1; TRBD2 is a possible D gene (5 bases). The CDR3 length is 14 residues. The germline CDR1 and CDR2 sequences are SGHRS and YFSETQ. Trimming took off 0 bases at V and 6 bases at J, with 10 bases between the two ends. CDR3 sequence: CASSLASAGNEQFF. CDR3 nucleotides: TGCGCCAGCAGCTTGGCGTCGGCGGGCAATGAGCAGTTCTTC.

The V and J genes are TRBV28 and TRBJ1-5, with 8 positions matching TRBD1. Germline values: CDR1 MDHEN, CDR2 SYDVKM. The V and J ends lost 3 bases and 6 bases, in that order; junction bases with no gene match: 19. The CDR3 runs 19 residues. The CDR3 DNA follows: TGTGCCAGCAGTTTCCTCGACTCCGGGACAGGCTTTCGCTTTCAGCCCCAGCATTTT. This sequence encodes CASSFLDSGTGFRFQPQHF. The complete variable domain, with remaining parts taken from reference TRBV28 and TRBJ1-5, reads DVKVTQSSRYLVKRTGEKVFLECVQDMDHENMFWYRQDPGLGLRLIYFSYDVKMKEKGDIPEGYSVSREKKERFSLILESASTNQTSMYLCASSFLDSGTGFRFQPQHFGDGTRLSIL.

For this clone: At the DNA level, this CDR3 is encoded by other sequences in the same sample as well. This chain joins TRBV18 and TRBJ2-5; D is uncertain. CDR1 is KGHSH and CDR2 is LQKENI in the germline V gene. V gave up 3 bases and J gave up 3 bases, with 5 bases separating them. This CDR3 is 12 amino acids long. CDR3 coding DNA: TGTGCCAGCTCACCCCGAGAAGAGACCCAGTACTTC. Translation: CASSPREETQYF.